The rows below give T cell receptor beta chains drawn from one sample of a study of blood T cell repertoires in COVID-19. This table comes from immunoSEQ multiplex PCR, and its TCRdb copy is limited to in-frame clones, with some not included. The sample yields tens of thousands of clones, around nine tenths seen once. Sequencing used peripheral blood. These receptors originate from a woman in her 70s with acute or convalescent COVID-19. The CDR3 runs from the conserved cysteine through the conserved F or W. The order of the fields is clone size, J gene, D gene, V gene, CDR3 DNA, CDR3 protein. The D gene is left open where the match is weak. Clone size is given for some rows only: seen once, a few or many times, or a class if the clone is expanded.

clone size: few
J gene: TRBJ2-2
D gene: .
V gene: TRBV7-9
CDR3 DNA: TGTGCCAGCAGCTCAGTGAACACCGGGGAGCTGTTTTTT
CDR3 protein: CASSSVNTGELFF

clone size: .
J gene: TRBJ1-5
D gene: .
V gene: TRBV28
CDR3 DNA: TGTGCCAGCAAGCGCCGGGGGGTAGGCAATCAGCCCCAGCATTTT
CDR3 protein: CASKRRGVGNQPQHF

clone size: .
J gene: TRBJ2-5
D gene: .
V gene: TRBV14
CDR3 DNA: TGTGCCAGCAGCCAAAAACCGGGACTGGTGCAAGAGACCCAGTACTTC
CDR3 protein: CASSQKPGLVQETQYF

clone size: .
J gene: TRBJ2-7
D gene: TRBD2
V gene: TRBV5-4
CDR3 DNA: TGTGCCAGCAGCGAGCGGGGGGGCGGCTCCTACGAGCAGTACTTC
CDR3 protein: CASSERGGGSYEQYF

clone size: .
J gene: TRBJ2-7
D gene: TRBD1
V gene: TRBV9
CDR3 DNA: TGTGCCAGCGGCCGGACAGGGAACGAGCAGTACTTC
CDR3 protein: CASGRTGNEQYF

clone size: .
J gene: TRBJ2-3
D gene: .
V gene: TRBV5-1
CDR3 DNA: TGCGCCAGCAGCGGCCAGGTTTATGGCACAGATACGCAGTATTTT
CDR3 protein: CASSGQVYGTDTQYF

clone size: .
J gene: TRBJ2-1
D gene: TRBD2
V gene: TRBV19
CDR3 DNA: TGTGCCAGTAGTCCAACTAGCGGGAGGGTTGGCAATGAGCAGTTCTTC
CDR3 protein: CASSPTSGRVGNEQFF

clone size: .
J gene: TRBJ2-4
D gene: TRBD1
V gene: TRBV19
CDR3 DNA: TGTGCCAGTAGTATGATAGGGGGCAGTAACATTCAGTACTTC
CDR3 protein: CASSMIGGSNIQYF

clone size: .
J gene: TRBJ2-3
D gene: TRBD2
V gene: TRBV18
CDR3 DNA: TGTGCCAGCTCACTAACGGGAGGTAGCACAGATACGCAGTATTTT
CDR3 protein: CASSLTGGSTDTQYF

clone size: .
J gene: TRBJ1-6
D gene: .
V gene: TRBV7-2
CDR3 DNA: TGTGCCAGCAGCTACTTGGGAGGGGATTCACCCCTCCACTTT
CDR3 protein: CASSYLGGDSPLHF

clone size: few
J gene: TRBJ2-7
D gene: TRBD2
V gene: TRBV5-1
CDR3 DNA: TGCGCCAGCAAGACTAGCGGGAGCGGCGAGCAGTACTTC
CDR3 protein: CASKTSGSGEQYF

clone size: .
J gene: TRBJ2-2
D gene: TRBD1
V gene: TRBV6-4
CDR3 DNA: TGTGCCAGCAGTGAGACGGACAGGAGCAACACCGGGGAGCTGTTTTTT
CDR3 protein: CASSETDRSNTGELFF

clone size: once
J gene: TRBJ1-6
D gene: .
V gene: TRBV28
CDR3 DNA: TGTGCCAGCAGTTTCACAGGGTACCCCGGTGTGGGCTCACCCCTCCACTTT
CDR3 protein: CASSFTGYPGVGSPLHF

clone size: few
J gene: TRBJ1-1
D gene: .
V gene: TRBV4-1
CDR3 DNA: TGCGCCAGCAGCCCAGGGATCCTAGGGATGAACACTGAAGCTTTCTTT
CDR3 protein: CASSPGILGMNTEAFF

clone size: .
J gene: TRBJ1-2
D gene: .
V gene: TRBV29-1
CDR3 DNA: TGCAGCGTCCTGTCTGATGGGCCCCAACGATTC
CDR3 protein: CSVLSDGPQRF

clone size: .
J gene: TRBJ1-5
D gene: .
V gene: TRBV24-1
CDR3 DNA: TGTGCCACCAGTGATAACAGGTATAGCAATCAGCCCCAGCATTTT
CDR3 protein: CATSDNRYSNQPQHF

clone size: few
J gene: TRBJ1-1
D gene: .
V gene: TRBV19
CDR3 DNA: TGTGCCAGTAGTATTTTCTTAGCGAACACTGAAGCTTTCTTT
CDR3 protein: CASSIFLANTEAFF

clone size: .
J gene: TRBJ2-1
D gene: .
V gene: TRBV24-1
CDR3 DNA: TGTGCCACCAGTGACCTGGGAGGGACAGGTTACAATGAGCAGTTCTTC
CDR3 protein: CATSDLGGTGYNEQFF

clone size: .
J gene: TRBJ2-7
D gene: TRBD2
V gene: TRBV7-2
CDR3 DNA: TGTGCCAGCAGCTCCGGGGGACTAGCGGGGATCTACGAGCAGTACTTC
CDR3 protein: CASSSGGLAGIYEQYF

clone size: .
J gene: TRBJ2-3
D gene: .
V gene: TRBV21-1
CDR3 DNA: TGTGCCAGCAGCAAACTGCCCGGGACTAGCGTCACAGATACGCAGTATTTT
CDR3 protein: CASSKLPGTSVTDTQYF

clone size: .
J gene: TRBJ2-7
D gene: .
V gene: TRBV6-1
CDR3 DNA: TGTGCCAGCAGTGCCCTGCGGGGGACAGGTACCGCCTACGAGCAGTACTTC
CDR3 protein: CASSALRGTGTAYEQYF

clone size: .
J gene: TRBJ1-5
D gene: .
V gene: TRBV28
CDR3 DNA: TGTGCCACATCCCCCCATGCAGAAAATCAGCCCCAGCATTTT
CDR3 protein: CATSPHAENQPQHF

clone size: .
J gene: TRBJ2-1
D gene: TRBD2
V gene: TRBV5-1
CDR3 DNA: TGCGCCAGCACCGAAGTAGCGGGGGACTACAATGAGCAGTTCTTC
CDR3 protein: CASTEVAGDYNEQFF